Below are 27 T cell receptor beta chains sequenced from a single sample in a study of technical replicates of blood from several donors. Sequencing was performed with immunoSEQ multiplex PCR; in TCRdb, only in-frame clones are kept and a portion is missing. The sample holds approximately 100,000 clones, 90% to 97% seen once. The sample comprised T cells isolated from PBMCs. These receptors all stem from a human donor in good health.

This clone came up once. This chain connects TRBV11-1 to TRBJ2-7, with TRBD2 matching over 9 bases. J lost 4 bases, V lost 4 bases, and 5 bases had no gene match. CDR3 length: 14 amino acids. Germline CDR1 is SGHAT and CDR2 is FQDESV (reference sequence). In DNA, the CDR3 is TGTGCCAGCAGCTCCTCTAGCGGGGTGTACGAGCAGTACTTC. The encoded protein is CASSSSSGVYEQYF.

Comments on this clone: At one end, the junction sequence differs from germline, possibly due to a read error. The chain uses TRBV7-3 and TRBJ1-1; 9 bases agree with TRBD1. Germline V gives CDR1 SGHTA, CDR2 FQGTGA. This CDR3 region has 14 residues. The CDR3 loop is CAGSLGTGFTEAFF. CDR3 DNA sequence: TGTGCCGGCAGCTTAGGGACAGGGTTCACTGAAGCTTTCTTT. The variable domain in full, completed from reference TRBV7-3 and TRBJ1-1, reads GAGVSQTPSNKVTEKGKYVELRCDPISGHTALYWYRQSLGQGPEFLIYFQGTGAADDSGLPNDRFFAVRPEGSVSTLKIQRTERGDSAVYLCAGSLGTGFTEAFFGQGTRLTVV.

CDR3 in DNA: TGCAGCGTGGCCCTTGGCGGCTCACTCTACGAGCAGTACTTC. Amino acid sequence: CSVALGGSLYEQYF. The rearrangement joins TRBV29-1 to TRBJ2-7; D unclear. Per germline, CDR1 SQVTM and CDR2 ANQGSEA. Trimming removed 6 bases from V and 3 bases from J, with 18 bases in between. The CDR3 extends over 14 amino acids.

The chain has TRBV19 and TRBJ2-3; possibly TRBD1 for D (6 bases). This CDR3 is 13 amino acids long. V shed 5 bases and J shed 5 bases, with 11 bases lying between them. The germline V gene has CDR1 LNHDA and CDR2 SQIVND (reference sequence). The DNA of the CDR3 is TGTGCCAGTAGTGGCCGGGACATAGATACGCAGTATTTT. It codes for CASSGRDIDTQYF.

CDR3 DNA sequence: TGCGCCAGCAGCCATTCGACTAGCGAGTACGAGCAGTACTTC. Translation gives CASSHSTSEYEQYF. V usage is TRBV4-1 and J usage is TRBJ2-7, with 8 bases that match TRBD2. The CDR3 totals 14 residues. Trimming took 3 bases from V and 4 from J; bases not matched to a gene: 5. Per the germline V gene, CDR1 is MGHRA and CDR2 is YSYEKL.

The J gene is TRBJ1-1, the V gene TRBV25-1; 8 bases map to TRBD1. Germline assignment: CDR1 MGHDK and CDR2 SYGVNS. The CDR3 runs 14 residues. V gave up 2 bases and J gave up 1 base; unmatched junction bases: 0. Here the CDR3 reads CASSEGQGNTEAFF. The CDR3, as DNA: TGTGCCAGCAGTGAAGGACAGGGGAACACTGAAGCTTTCTTT.

The CDR3 reads CASSLRLAGIYEQYF. CDR3 sequence (DNA): TGTGCCAGTAGTCTCAGACTAGCGGGGATCTACGAGCAGTACTTC. The chain employs TRBV19 and TRBJ2-7, with 11 bases aligning to TRBD2. The CDR3 sequence is 15 residues long. V trimming: 5 bases; J trimming: 3 bases; junction bases outside the gene matches: 6. In germline, CDR1 is LNHDA, CDR2 SQIVND (reference sequence).

The V call is TRBV6-5, the J call TRBJ1-2; possibly TRBD1 for D (6 bases). The CDR3 is 14 residues long. V dropped 3 bases and J dropped 8 bases, with 16 bases sitting between them. Germline V CDR1 and CDR2: MNHEY, SVGAGI. The CDR3 region is CASSYTYRESGYTF. The CDR3 DNA sequence: TGTGCCAGCAGTTATACTTACAGGGAAAGCGGCTACACCTTC.

V gene TRBV9 combines with J gene TRBJ2-7; the match to TRBD2 covers 7 bases. The V and J ends lost 0 bases and 3 bases, in that order; junction bases with no gene match: 3. Germline V gene lookup returns CDR1 SGDLS and CDR2 YYNGEE. The CDR3 consists of 14 residues. The CDR3 loop is CASSVGTSLYEQYF. CDR3 DNA: TGTGCCAGCAGCGTAGGGACTAGTCTCTACGAGCAGTACTTC.

The rearrangement uses TRBV19 and TRBJ1-3, with a tentative D call TRBD1 (5 bases). The CDR3 covers 16 residues. Germline lookup yields CDR1 LNHDA and CDR2 SQIVND (reference sequence). Deletions cut 2 bases from V and 0 bases from J, with 11 bases between. CDR3 loop: CASSILRGRSGNTIYF. DNA for the CDR3: TGTGCCAGTAGTATATTGCGGGGACGCTCTGGAAACACCATATATTTT.

The gene calls are TRBV6-1 and TRBJ1-3, with a tentative D call TRBD1 (5 bases). Germline CDR1 MNHNS, CDR2 SASEGT. The CDR3 spans 16 residues. Trimming stripped 2 bases from V and 4 bases from J, with 15 bases between. Here the CDR3 reads CASSEQPGHNGNTIYF. In nucleotides, the CDR3 is TGTGCCAGCAGTGAACAACCAGGGCATAACGGAAACACCATATATTTT.

The chain links TRBV4-1 to TRBJ2-1, with 9 bases that match TRBD2. This CDR3 comprises 15 residues. Germline loops: CDR1 MGHRA, CDR2 YSYEKL. J gave up 7 bases and V 4 bases, and 8 bases lay outside the gene matches. The CDR3: CASSPPAGGGNEQFF. CDR3 sequence (DNA): TGCGCCAGCAGCCCCCCCGCGGGAGGGGGGAATGAGCAGTTCTTC.

J is TRBJ2-7 and V is TRBV19; D is possibly TRBD1 (6 bases). The V gene's germline CDR1 is LNHDA and CDR2 SQIVND (reference sequence). V was trimmed by 3 bases and J by 3 bases, leaving 15 bases between them. The CDR3 runs 15 residues. CDR3: CASSMGAGSGYEQYF. In nucleotides, the CDR3 is TGTGCCAGTAGTATGGGGGCAGGGTCCGGCTACGAGCAGTACTTC.

This rearrangement joins TRBV11-3 to TRBJ2-7, with 8 bases identical to TRBD1. This CDR3 comprises 16 residues. Germline V gives CDR1 SGHNT, CDR2 YENEEA. The ends lost 1 base at V and 2 bases at J; junction bases unmatched: 7. The CDR3 bases are TGTGCCAGCAGCTTAGGGATGGGACAGGATCCCTACGAGCAGTACTTC. Encoded protein: CASSLGMGQDPYEQYF.

The genes are TRBV15 and TRBJ1-4; D call uncertain. Trimming took 0 bases from V and 9 from J, leaving 11 bases between them. Germline V lookup: CDR1 LNHNV, CDR2 YYDKDF (reference sequence). This CDR3 is built from 14 residues. The CDR3 nucleotides read TGTGCCACCAGCAGAGATACGGGGAGTAAAAAACTGTTTTTT. It yields the protein CATSRDTGSKKLFF.

CDR3 DNA: TGCGCCAGCAGCCAAAAACCGGGACTAGGGCCTAGTAATGAGCAGTTCTTC. It yields the protein CASSQKPGLGPSNEQFF. The chain combines TRBV4-1 with TRBJ2-1, with 8 bases aligning to TRBD2. This CDR3 is 17 amino acids long. Germline V gives CDR1 MGHRA, CDR2 YSYEKL. The V gene end was trimmed by 2 bases and the J gene end by 7 bases; junction bases not matched to a gene: 13.

This chain links TRBV25-1 with TRBJ1-2, with D perhaps matching TRBD1 (6 bases). The CDR3 is 13 amino acids. Germline V gives CDR1 MGHDK, CDR2 SYGVNS. The ends were cut back, 3 bases at V and 2 bases at J, with 7 bases in the middle. CDR3 DNA sequence: TGTGCCAGCAGTGAGGACAGCAACTATGGCTACACCTTC. It yields the protein CASSEDSNYGYTF.

The chain is built from TRBV7-9 and TRBJ1-1, with D tentatively TRBD1 (5 bases). The V end was cut by 4 bases, the J end by 3 bases, with 9 bases between. Germline assignment: CDR1 SEHNR and CDR2 FQNEAQ (reference sequence). The CDR3 consists of 13 residues. Written as DNA, the CDR3 is TGTGCCAGCAGCTCCGACAGTTACACTGAAGCTTTCTTT. Protein product: CASSSDSYTEAFF.

V gene TRBV5-5 combines with J gene TRBJ2-7; 8 bases line up with TRBD1. After removal of 4 bases from V and 6 bases from J, the junction contained 12 bases not matched to a gene. From germline, CDR1 is SGHKS and CDR2 YYEKEE (reference sequence). The CDR3 length is 15 residues. The CDR3 here is CASSPTTGGIAEQYF. CDR3 DNA sequence: TGTGCCAGCAGCCCAACCACAGGGGGGATAGCCGAGCAGTACTTC.

The chain couples TRBV6-4 to TRBJ2-2; 9 bases agree with TRBD1. From germline, CDR1 is MRHNA and CDR2 SNTAGT. J gave up 2 bases and V 6 bases, and 1 base lay outside the gene matches. The CDR3 has 14 residues. The chain's CDR3 is CASRGQGNTGELFF. The CDR3 DNA sequence: TGTGCCAGCAGGGGACAGGGTAACACCGGGGAGCTGTTTTTT.

The rearrangement links TRBV9 to TRBJ2-7; D is perhaps TRBD2 (6 bases). Germline V gene lookup returns CDR1 SGDLS and CDR2 YYNGEE. CDR3 size: 14 residues. V shed 1 base and J shed 6 bases, with 14 bases lying between them. The CDR3 DNA is TGTGCCAGCAGCGTAAAGGAGGGTCTGACCGAGCAGTACTTC. Residues: CASSVKEGLTEQYF.

This rearrangement joins TRBV5-1 to TRBJ2-2, with TRBD2 as a possible D gene (6 bases). Germline CDR1 reads SGHRS; CDR2 reads YFSETQ. V was pared by 2 bases and J by 7 bases, with 9 bases between. This CDR3 comprises 13 residues. The CDR3, as DNA: TGCGCCAGCAGCTTCAGGGAGGACGGGGAGCTGTTTTTT. Residues: CASSFREDGELFF. Together with reference TRBV5-1 and TRBJ2-2, the CDR3 gives the full variable domain: KAGVTQTPRYLIKTRGQQVTLSCSPISGHRSVSWYQQTPGQGLQFLFEYFSETQRNKGNFPGRFSGRQFSNSRSEMNVSTLELGDSALYLCASSFREDGELFFGEGSRLTVL.

The rearrangement links TRBV7-9 to TRBJ1-1; no firm D call. Germline loops: CDR1 SEHNR, CDR2 FQNEAQ (reference sequence). CDR3 length: 14 residues. The V gene lost 3 bases and the J gene lost 0 bases, with 8 bases spanning the gap. CDR3: CASSFTAMNTEAFF. In DNA form, the CDR3 reads TGTGCCAGCAGCTTTACAGCCATGAACACTGAAGCTTTCTTT.

The J gene is TRBJ1-3, the V gene TRBV6-5; D not resolved. Germline V gene lookup returns CDR1 MNHEY and CDR2 SVGAGI. V was cut by 10 bases and J by 0 bases, with 16 bases left in between. This CDR3 is 15 amino acids long. The CDR3 protein is CATKSRRASGNTIYF. CDR3 in DNA: TGTGCCACCAAATCCCGGCGGGCCTCTGGAAACACCATATATTTT.

The chain combines TRBV4-1 with TRBJ1-2; a weak D match, TRBD1 (6 bases). The CDR3 has 17 amino acids. The germline CDR1 and CDR2 sequences are MGHRA and YSYEKL. V gave up 2 bases and J gave up 0 bases, with 16 bases separating them. DNA for the CDR3: TGCGCCAGCAGCCAAAACCAACAGGGAAGAACTAACTATGGCTACACCTTC. It translates to CASSQNQQGRTNYGYTF.

The V and J genes are TRBV29-1 and TRBJ1-5; D gene uncertain. Germline loops: CDR1 SQVTM, CDR2 ANQGSEA. The CDR3 sequence is 12 residues long. The V gene lost 5 bases and the J gene lost 6 bases, with 11 bases spanning the gap. The DNA for the CDR3 is TGCAGCGTTCAATTCTCGGGTCAGCCCCAGCATTTT. This codes for CSVQFSGQPQHF.

The CDR3 sequence is CAIRSGQGRYNEQFF. As DNA, the CDR3 is TGTGCCATCAGGTCGGGACAGGGGAGGTACAATGAGCAGTTCTTC. V usage is TRBV10-3 and J usage is TRBJ2-1; 10 bases are shared with TRBD1. CDR3 length: 15 amino acids. V lost 6 bases and J lost 4; bases outside the gene matches: 6. Germline CDR1 reads ENHRY; CDR2 reads SYGVKD.